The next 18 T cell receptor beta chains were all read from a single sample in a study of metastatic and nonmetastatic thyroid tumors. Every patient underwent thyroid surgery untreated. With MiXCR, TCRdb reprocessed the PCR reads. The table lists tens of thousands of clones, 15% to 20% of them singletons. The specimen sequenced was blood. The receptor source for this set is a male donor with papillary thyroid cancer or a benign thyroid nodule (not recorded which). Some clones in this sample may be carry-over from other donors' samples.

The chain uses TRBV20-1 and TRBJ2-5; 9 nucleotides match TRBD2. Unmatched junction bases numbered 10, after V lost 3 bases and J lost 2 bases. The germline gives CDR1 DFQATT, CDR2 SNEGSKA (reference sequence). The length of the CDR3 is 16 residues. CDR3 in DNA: TGCAGTGCTAGGGGGAATAGCGGGAGAGAACAAGAGACCCAGTACTTC. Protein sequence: CSARGNSGREQETQYF.

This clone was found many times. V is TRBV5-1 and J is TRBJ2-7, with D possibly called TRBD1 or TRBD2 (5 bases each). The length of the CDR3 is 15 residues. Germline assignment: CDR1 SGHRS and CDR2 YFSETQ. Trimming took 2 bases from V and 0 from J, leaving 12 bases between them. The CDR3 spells CASSFWGSSSYEQYF. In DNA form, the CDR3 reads TGCGCCAGCAGCTTTTGGGGGTCGAGCTCCTACGAGCAGTACTTC.

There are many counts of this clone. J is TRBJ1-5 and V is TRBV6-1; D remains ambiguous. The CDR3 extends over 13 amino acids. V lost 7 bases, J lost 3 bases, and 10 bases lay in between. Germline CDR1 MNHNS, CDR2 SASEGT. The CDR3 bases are TGTGCCAGCAATGAGGTGGACAATCAGCCCCAGCATTTT. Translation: CASNEVDNQPQHF.

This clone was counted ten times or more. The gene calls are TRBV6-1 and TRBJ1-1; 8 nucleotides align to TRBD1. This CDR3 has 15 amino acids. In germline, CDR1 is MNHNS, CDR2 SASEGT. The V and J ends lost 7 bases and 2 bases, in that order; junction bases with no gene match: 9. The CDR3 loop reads CASTKRQGINTEAFF. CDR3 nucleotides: TGTGCCAGCACTAAAAGACAGGGGATTAACACTGAAGCTTTCTTT.

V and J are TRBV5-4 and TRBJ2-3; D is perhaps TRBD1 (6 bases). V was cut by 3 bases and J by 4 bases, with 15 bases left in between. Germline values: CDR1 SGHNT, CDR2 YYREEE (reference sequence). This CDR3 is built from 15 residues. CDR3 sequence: CASSSATGFPDTQYF. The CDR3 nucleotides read TGTGCCAGCAGCTCGGCTACAGGGTTTCCAGATACGCAGTATTTT.

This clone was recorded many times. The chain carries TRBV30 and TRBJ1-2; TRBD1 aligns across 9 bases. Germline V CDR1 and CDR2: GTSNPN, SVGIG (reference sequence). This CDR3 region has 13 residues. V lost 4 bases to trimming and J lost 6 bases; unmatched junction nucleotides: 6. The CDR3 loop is CAWNLQGANGYTF. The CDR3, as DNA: TGTGCCTGGAACCTACAGGGGGCGAATGGCTACACCTTC.

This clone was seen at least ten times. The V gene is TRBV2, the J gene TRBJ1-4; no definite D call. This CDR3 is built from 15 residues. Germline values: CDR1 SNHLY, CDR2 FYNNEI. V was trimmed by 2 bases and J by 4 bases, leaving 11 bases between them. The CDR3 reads CASSEWAGLNEKLFF. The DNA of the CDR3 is TGTGCCAGCAGTGAATGGGCAGGCCTTAATGAAAAACTGTTTTTT.

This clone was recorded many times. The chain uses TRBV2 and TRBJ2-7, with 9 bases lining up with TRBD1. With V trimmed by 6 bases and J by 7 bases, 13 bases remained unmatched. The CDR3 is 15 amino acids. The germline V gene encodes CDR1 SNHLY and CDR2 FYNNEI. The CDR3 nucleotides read TGTGCCAGCAGGGACGGGGACAGGGATAGAAGTGAGCAGTACTTC. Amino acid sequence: CASRDGDRDRSEQYF.

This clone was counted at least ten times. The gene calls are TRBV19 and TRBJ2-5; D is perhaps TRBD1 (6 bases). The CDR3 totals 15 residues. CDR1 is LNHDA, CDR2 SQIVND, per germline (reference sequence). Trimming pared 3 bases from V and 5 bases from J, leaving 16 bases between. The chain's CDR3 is CASSIRDTKIETQYF. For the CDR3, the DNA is TGTGCCAGTAGTATCCGGGACACGAAAATCGAGACCCAGTACTTC. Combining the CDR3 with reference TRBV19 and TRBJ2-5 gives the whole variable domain DGGITQSPKYLFRKEGQNVTLSCEQNLNHDAMYWYRQDPGQGLRLIYYSQIVNDFQKGDIAEGYSVSREKKESFPLTVTSAQKNPTAFYLCASSIRDTKIETQYFGPGTRLLVL.

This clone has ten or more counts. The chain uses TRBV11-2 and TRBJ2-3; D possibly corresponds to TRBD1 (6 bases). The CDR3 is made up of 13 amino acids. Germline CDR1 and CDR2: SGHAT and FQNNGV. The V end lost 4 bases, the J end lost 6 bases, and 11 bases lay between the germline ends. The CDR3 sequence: CASSSGVGDTQYF. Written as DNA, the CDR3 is TGTGCCAGCAGCTCAGGGGTCGGGGATACGCAGTATTTT.

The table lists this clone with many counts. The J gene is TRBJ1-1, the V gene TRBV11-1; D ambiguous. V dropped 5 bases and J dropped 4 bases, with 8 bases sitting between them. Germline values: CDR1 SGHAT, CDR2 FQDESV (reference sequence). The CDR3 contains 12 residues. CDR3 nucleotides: TGTGCCAGCAGCATCACGATCACTGAAGCTTTCTTT. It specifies CASSITITEAFF.

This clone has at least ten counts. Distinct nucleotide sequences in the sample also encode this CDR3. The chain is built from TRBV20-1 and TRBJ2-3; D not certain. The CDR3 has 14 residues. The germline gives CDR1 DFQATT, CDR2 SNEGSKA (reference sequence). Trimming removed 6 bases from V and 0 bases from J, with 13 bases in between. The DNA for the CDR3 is TGCAGTGCCCCGTGGCCGGCTAGCACAGATACGCAGTATTTT. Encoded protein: CSAPWPASTDTQYF.

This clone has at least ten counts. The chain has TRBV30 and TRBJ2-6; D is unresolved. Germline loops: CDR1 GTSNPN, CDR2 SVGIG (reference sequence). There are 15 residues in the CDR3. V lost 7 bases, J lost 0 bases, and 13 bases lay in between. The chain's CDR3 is CASQRANSGANVLTF. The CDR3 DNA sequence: TGTGCCTCTCAACGGGCTAACTCTGGGGCCAACGTCCTGACTTTC.

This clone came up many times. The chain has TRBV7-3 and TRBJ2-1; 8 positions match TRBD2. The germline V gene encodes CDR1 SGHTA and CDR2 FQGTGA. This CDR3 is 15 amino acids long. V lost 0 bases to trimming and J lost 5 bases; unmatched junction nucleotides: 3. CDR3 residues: CASSLTGGGHNEQFF. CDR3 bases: TGTGCCAGCAGCTTAACGGGCGGGGGGCACAATGAGCAGTTCTTC. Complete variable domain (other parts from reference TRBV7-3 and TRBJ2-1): GAGVSQTPSNKVTEKGKYVELRCDPISGHTALYWYRQSLGQGPEFLIYFQGTGAADDSGLPNDRFFAVRPEGSVSTLKIQRTERGDSAVYLCASSLTGGGHNEQFFGPGTRLTVL.

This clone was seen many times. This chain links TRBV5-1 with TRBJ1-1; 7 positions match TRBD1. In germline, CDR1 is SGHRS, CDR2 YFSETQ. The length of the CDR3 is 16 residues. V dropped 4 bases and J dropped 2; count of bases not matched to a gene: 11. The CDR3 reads CASSLPVQGSNTEAFF. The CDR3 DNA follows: TGCGCCAGCAGCCTGCCGGTACAGGGGTCAAACACTGAAGCTTTCTTT.

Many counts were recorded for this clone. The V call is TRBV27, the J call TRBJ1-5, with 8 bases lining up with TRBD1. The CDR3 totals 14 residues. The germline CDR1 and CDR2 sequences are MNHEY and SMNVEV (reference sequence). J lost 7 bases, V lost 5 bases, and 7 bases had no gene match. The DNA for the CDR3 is TGTGCCAGCAGTCTTGGACAGGGTAGCCAGCCCCAGCATTTT. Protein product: CASSLGQGSQPQHF.

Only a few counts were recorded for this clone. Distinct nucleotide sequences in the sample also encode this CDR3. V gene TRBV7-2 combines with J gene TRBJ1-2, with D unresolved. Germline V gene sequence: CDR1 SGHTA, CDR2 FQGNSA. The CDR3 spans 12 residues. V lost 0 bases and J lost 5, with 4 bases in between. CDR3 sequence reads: CASSLALYGYTF. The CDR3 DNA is TGTGCCAGCAGCTTAGCACTTTATGGCTACACCTTC.

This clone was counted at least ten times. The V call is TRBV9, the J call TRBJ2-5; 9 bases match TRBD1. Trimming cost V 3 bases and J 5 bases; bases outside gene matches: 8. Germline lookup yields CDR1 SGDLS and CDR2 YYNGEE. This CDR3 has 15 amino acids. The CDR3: CASSETGGPRETQYF. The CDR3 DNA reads TGTGCCAGCAGCGAGACAGGGGGGCCGAGGGAGACCCAGTACTTC.